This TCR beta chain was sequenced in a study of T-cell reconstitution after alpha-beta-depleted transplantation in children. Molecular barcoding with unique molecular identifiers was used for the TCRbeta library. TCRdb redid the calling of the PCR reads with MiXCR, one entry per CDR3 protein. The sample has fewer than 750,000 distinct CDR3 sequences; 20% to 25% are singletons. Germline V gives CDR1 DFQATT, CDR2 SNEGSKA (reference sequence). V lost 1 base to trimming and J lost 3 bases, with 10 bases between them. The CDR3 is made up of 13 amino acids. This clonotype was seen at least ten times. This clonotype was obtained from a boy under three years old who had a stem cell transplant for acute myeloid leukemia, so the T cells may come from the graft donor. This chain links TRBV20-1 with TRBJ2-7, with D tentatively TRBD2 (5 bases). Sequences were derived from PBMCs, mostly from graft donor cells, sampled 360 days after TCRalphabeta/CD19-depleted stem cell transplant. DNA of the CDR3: TGCAGTGCTAGAGTGGGCGGGCGCTACGAGCAGTACTTC. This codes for CSARVGGRYEQYF.